The 29 T cell receptor beta chains in this list originate from one sample, sequenced in a study of cytomegalovirus exposure and HLA in healthy donors. Clones were sequenced by immunoSEQ multiplex PCR, and TCRdb holds only the in-frame ones, with some missing. The profile shows about 260,000 clones, about 92% of them singletons. Sequencing was carried out using PBMCs. These receptors were obtained from a woman aged 25 to 39 in good health and CMV-seronegative.

The V and J genes are TRBV7-8 and TRBJ2-2, with TRBD2 matching over 11 bases. This CDR3 has 14 amino acids. Germline CDR1 SGHVS, CDR2 FQNEAQ. Trimming cost V 5 bases and J 8 bases; bases outside gene matches: 4. The CDR3 is CASSLTSGRGELFF. CDR3 coding DNA: TGTGCCAGCAGCCTTACTAGCGGGAGAGGGGAGCTGTTTTTT.

The chain couples TRBV2 to TRBJ2-2; 9 bases align to TRBD2. Germline V gene sequence: CDR1 SNHLY, CDR2 FYNNEI. The V and J ends lost 6 bases and 8 bases, in that order; junction bases with no gene match: 10. This CDR3 has 15 amino acids. The CDR3 sequence: CASRVNLAGEGELFF. In nucleotides, the CDR3 is TGTGCCAGCAGGGTGAATTTAGCGGGAGAGGGGGAGCTGTTTTTT.

The J gene is TRBJ2-7, the V gene TRBV6-5; D may be TRBD1 or TRBD2 (6 bases each). V lost 7 bases to trimming and J lost 6 bases, with 22 bases between them. The germline V gene encodes CDR1 MNHEY and CDR2 SVGAGI. The length of the CDR3 is 15 residues. This chain's CDR3 is CASTNPGLSRGEQYF. The CDR3 DNA reads as TGTGCCAGCACTAATCCGGGACTTTCCAGGGGCGAGCAGTACTTC.

The CDR3 sequence: CASRGQLAKNIQYF. DNA for the CDR3: TGTGCCAGCAGGGGACAGCTAGCCAAAAACATTCAGTACTTC. The V call is TRBV2, the J call TRBJ2-4; 7 bases agree with TRBD1. Germline values: CDR1 SNHLY, CDR2 FYNNEI. CDR3 length: 14 amino acids. Unmatched junction bases numbered 2, after V lost 6 bases and J lost 0 bases.

The CDR3 DNA reads as TGCAGCGTTGATCGGACTAATGAGCAGTTCTTC. Protein: CSVDRTNEQFF. The V gene is TRBV29-1, the J gene TRBJ2-1, with D possibly TRBD2 on 5 matching bases. Trimming took 3 bases from V and 7 from J, leaving 7 bases between them. Germline CDR1 reads SQVTM; CDR2 reads ANQGSEA. The CDR3 extends over 11 amino acids.

The V call is TRBV2, the J call TRBJ1-4; 10 bases agree with TRBD1. V was pared by 6 bases and J by 10 bases, with 8 bases of the junction left unmatched. The CDR3 is 14 amino acids. Germline V gene data show CDR1 as SNHLY and CDR2 as FYNNEI. CDR3 amino acids: CASRWTGGTRKLFF. The CDR3 DNA follows: TGTGCCAGCAGGTGGACAGGGGGAACAAGAAAACTGTTTTTT.

The genes are TRBV5-1 and TRBJ2-2, with D perhaps matching TRBD1 (5 bases). V dropped 0 bases and J dropped 1 base, with 10 bases sitting between them. The CDR3 has 16 amino acids. Germline V lookup: CDR1 SGHRS, CDR2 YFSETQ. The CDR3 region has the DNA TGCGCCAGCAGCTTGGAGGCAGGGATGAACACCGGGGAGCTGTTTTTT. Translation: CASSLEAGMNTGELFF.

The rearrangement joins TRBV28 to TRBJ2-5; 8 nucleotides line up with TRBD2. The CDR3 is 14 residues long. J lost 5 bases, V lost 2 bases, and 4 bases had no gene match. Germline CDR1 reads MDHEN; CDR2 reads SYDVKM. CDR3 amino acids: CASSLRGGRETQYF. CDR3 coding DNA: TGTGCCAGCAGTTTACGGGGGGGTCGGGAGACCCAGTACTTC.

The V gene is TRBV27, the J gene TRBJ2-3; unclear D gene. The CDR3 sequence is 15 residues long. V dropped 5 bases and J dropped 2 bases, with 14 bases sitting between them. Germline CDR1 MNHEY, CDR2 SMNVEV (reference sequence). The CDR3 loop is CASSPLVLYTDTQYF. The CDR3 DNA reads TGTGCCAGCAGTCCCCTGGTCCTCTACACAGATACGCAGTATTTT.

V is TRBV29-1 and J is TRBJ2-1; a weak D match, TRBD2 (6 bases). The CDR3 has 17 residues. Germline CDR1 reads SQVTM; CDR2 reads ANQGSEA. V was pared by 0 bases and J by 7 bases, with 22 bases between. The CDR3 here is CSVEDPGSWGVVNEQFF. Here the CDR3 DNA reads TGCAGCGTTGAAGATCCAGGGAGCTGGGGGGTGGTAAATGAGCAGTTCTTC.

V usage is TRBV7-2 and J usage is TRBJ2-7; 7 nucleotides line up with TRBD1. This CDR3 region has 18 residues. Trimming at V came to 5 bases and at J to 2 bases, leaving 18 bases not matched to a gene. The germline V gene has CDR1 SGHTA and CDR2 FQGNSA. CDR3 bases: TGTGCCAGCAGCCCGAGACAGGGACCTAAAACTACGGCCTACGAGCAGTACTTC. It yields the protein CASSPRQGPKTTAYEQYF.

The chain couples TRBV10-3 to TRBJ1-2; 7 bases agree with TRBD1. Germline V lookup: CDR1 ENHRY, CDR2 SYGVKD. The CDR3 length is 16 residues. V was clipped by 6 bases and J by 6 bases; unmatched bases: 16. CDR3 nucleotide sequence: TGTGCCATCAGCGGTCATCTACAGGGGACTATGGATGGCTACACCTTC. As protein: CAISGHLQGTMDGYTF.

The chain recombines TRBV6-5 with TRBJ2-1; D possibly corresponds to TRBD2 (6 bases). This CDR3 is built from 15 residues. CDR1 MNHEY and CDR2 SVGAGI come from the germline V gene. The V end was cut by 0 bases, the J end by 7 bases, with 13 bases between. The CDR3 loop reads CASSYSSTRSNEQFF. The DNA of the CDR3 is TGTGCCAGCAGTTACTCGTCGACTAGGTCGAATGAGCAGTTCTTC.

The genes are TRBV4-1 and TRBJ2-7; 7 bases are shared with TRBD1. Trimming removed 6 bases from V and 1 base from J; junction bases left unmatched: 6. Germline V gives CDR1 MGHRA, CDR2 YSYEKL. This CDR3 has 14 residues. The CDR3 region has the DNA TGCGCCAGCAGGTTAACGACAGGGTCCTACGAGCAGTACTTC. Amino acid sequence: CASRLTTGSYEQYF.

This sequence joins TRBV25-1 and TRBJ2-7, with D tentatively TRBD1 (6 bases). V lost 0 bases, J lost 2 bases, and 11 bases lay in between. This CDR3 region has 15 residues. CDR1 is MGHDK, CDR2 SYGVNS, per germline. The CDR3 loop reads CASSEYTGPPYEQYF. CDR3 sequence (DNA): TGTGCCAGCAGTGAATATACAGGGCCTCCCTACGAGCAGTACTTC.

The chain is built from TRBV28 and TRBJ2-2; 12 bases are shared with TRBD2. Germline V gives CDR1 MDHEN, CDR2 SYDVKM. The CDR3 extends over 16 amino acids. Trimming removed 0 bases from V and 5 bases from J; junction bases left unmatched: 1. The CDR3, as DNA: TGTGCCAGCAGTTTATGGACTAGCGGGAGTACCGGGGAGCTGTTTTTT. This sequence encodes CASSLWTSGSTGELFF.

This clone occurred once. The chain has TRBV9 and TRBJ1-4; no clear D. V was cut by 3 bases and J by 2 bases, with 11 bases left in between. The V gene's germline CDR1 is SGDLS and CDR2 YYNGEE. The CDR3 extends over 15 amino acids. CDR3 sequence: CASSGLDGTNEKLFF. The DNA of the CDR3 is TGTGCCAGCAGCGGATTGGACGGTACTAATGAAAAACTGTTTTTT.

CDR3 amino acids: CASFRGGEGGNEQFF. The CDR3 DNA reads as TGTGCCAGCTTTAGAGGAGGGGAGGGGGGTAATGAGCAGTTCTTC. The gene calls are TRBV28 and TRBJ2-1; D might be TRBD2 (7 bases). Trimming left V 8 bases short and J 7 bases short, with 21 bases between. CDR1 and CDR2 from the germline V gene are MDHEN and SYDVKM. The CDR3 totals 15 residues.

The chain carries TRBV5-4 and TRBJ2-3, with TRBD1 matching 8 bases. There are 16 residues in the CDR3. Per the germline V gene, CDR1 is SGHNT and CDR2 is YYREEE (reference sequence). Trimming cost V 4 bases and J 0 bases; bases outside gene matches: 7. CDR3 DNA: TGTGCCAGCAGCCCCCGACAGGGGTGGAGCACAGATACGCAGTATTTT. Its translation is CASSPRQGWSTDTQYF.

In its sample, this clone was seen once. V is TRBV6-6 and J is TRBJ2-5; 7 bases line up with TRBD2. Germline lookup yields CDR1 MNHNY and CDR2 SVGAGI (reference sequence). V gave up 2 bases and J gave up 2 bases; unmatched junction bases: 5. This CDR3 is 15 amino acids long. DNA of the CDR3: TGTGCCAGCAGTTACACTAGCGTATTTCAAGAGACCCAGTACTTC. Its protein product is CASSYTSVFQETQYF.

V and J are TRBV7-8 and TRBJ2-5; D tentatively reads TRBD1 or TRBD2 (5 bases each). Trimming took 8 bases from V and 2 from J, leaving 12 bases between them. Germline V gene sequence: CDR1 SGHVS, CDR2 FQNEAQ. The CDR3 has 13 amino acids. In DNA, the CDR3 is TGTGCCAGCGAGAGGGGCCCGCAAGAGACCCAGTACTTC. As protein: CASERGPQETQYF.

V gene TRBV11-1 combines with J gene TRBJ2-7; D perhaps matches TRBD1 (6 bases). V was cut by 1 base and J by 1 base, with 14 bases left in between. Germline assignment: CDR1 SGHAT and CDR2 FQDESV (reference sequence). This CDR3 contains 16 residues. The CDR3 here is CASSLVGTLVSYEQYF. The DNA of the CDR3 is TGTGCCAGCAGCTTAGTCGGGACACTGGTTTCCTACGAGCAGTACTTC.

This clone came up once. The chain recombines TRBV28 with TRBJ2-7, with 7 positions matching TRBD2. Germline V gene sequence: CDR1 MDHEN, CDR2 SYDVKM. This CDR3 has 18 amino acids. Losses at the gene ends were 5 bases for V and 7 bases for J; bases not matched to a gene: 23. The CDR3 loop reads CASSAALFGASGLGEQYF. CDR3 nucleotide sequence: TGTGCCAGCAGTGCCGCACTCTTTGGAGCTAGCGGCCTAGGGGAGCAGTACTTC. Full variable domain (remainder filled in from reference TRBV28 and TRBJ2-7): DVKVTQSSRYLVKRTGEKVFLECVQDMDHENMFWYRQDPGLGLRLIYFSYDVKMKEKGDIPEGYSVSREKKERFSLILESASTNQTSMYLCASSAALFGASGLGEQYFGPGTRLTVT.

The chain links TRBV5-1 to TRBJ2-1; 13 nucleotides agree with TRBD2. V shed 1 base and J 6 bases; nucleotides not matched to a gene: 1. Per germline, CDR1 SGHRS and CDR2 YFSETQ. There are 15 residues in the CDR3. This chain's CDR3 is CASSLTSGRANEQFF. In DNA form, the CDR3 reads TGCGCCAGCAGCTTGACTAGCGGGAGGGCCAATGAGCAGTTCTTC.

The genes are TRBV14 and TRBJ2-3; 9 bases fit TRBD2. The CDR3 length is 15 residues. V shed 4 bases and J 1 base; nucleotides not matched to a gene: 3. In germline, CDR1 is SGHDN, CDR2 FVKESK. The chain's CDR3 is CASSPRLAGTDTQYF. In DNA form, the CDR3 reads TGTGCCAGCAGCCCCCGACTAGCGGGCACAGATACGCAGTATTTT.

This chain joins TRBV15 and TRBJ2-7; D is perhaps TRBD1 (7 bases). This CDR3 has 14 residues. Germline loops: CDR1 LNHNV, CDR2 YYDKDF (reference sequence). Trimming left V 4 bases short and J 2 bases short, with 12 bases between. The chain's CDR3 is CATSKGGTAYEQYF. CDR3 DNA: TGTGCCACCAGCAAAGGGGGGACAGCCTACGAGCAGTACTTC.

This clone was seen a single time. The rearrangement links TRBV18 to TRBJ2-7; D is tentatively TRBD1 or TRBD2 (5 bases each). The CDR3 is 12 residues long. Germline V lookup: CDR1 KGHSH, CDR2 LQKENI. V was pared by 4 bases and J by 3 bases, with 7 bases between. As DNA, the CDR3 is TGTGCCAGCTCACTGGGGGACTACGAGCAGTACTTC. Its protein product is CASSLGDYEQYF. The variable domain in full, with the rest retrieved from reference TRBV18 and TRBJ2-7, is NAGVMQNPRHLVRRRGQEARLRCSPMKGHSHVYWYRQLPEEGLKFMVYLQKENIIDESGMPKERFSAEFPKEGPSILRIQQVVRGDSAAYFCASSLGDYEQYFGPGTRLTVT.

The chain joins TRBV28 to TRBJ1-2, with 8 bases lining up with TRBD1. Germline-derived CDR1 and CDR2 are MDHEN and SYDVKM. The length of the CDR3 is 13 residues. V gave up 6 bases and J gave up 8 bases; unmatched junction bases: 8. CDR3 sequence (DNA): TGTGCCAGCAGCCTGGACAGGGTAGGGGGCTACACCTTC. It encodes CASSLDRVGGYTF.

As regards this clone: Within the sample, other DNA sequences also encode this same CDR3. This chain uses TRBV6-1 with TRBJ1-5; the D is unclear. Per germline, CDR1 MNHNS and CDR2 SASEGT. V was cut by 3 bases and J by 4 bases, with 7 bases left in between. The CDR3 sequence is 13 residues long. CDR3 coding DNA: TGTGCCAGCAGTGACGGGTCAAATCAGCCCCAGCATTTT. This gives the protein CASSDGSNQPQHF.